What follows describes a single T cell receptor beta chain. Antigen unknown. The junction departs from germline at one end; a sequencing error may be responsible. The record originates from a study of breast tumors, draining lymph nodes, adjacent tissues. Study-wide results and caveats: Most tumor T cells seemingly derive from lymph node, then expand in tumor.

Breast cancer patients provided tissue from their axillary draining lymph nodes. There are 17 residues in the CDR3. The germline V gene encodes CDR1 SGHNT and CDR2 YYREEE (reference sequence). TCRdb re-derived calls from the multiplex PCR reads in MiXCR, one entry per CDR3 protein. The data show roughly 130,000 distinct CDR3 sequences, approximately 32% seen once. The V call is TRBV5-4, the J call TRBJ2-2; 8 bases align to TRBD1. The TCR comes from a female donor with breast cancer. Some clones in this sample may be carry-over from other donors' samples. The material sequenced was axillary lymph node tissue. The CDR3 nucleotides are TGTGCCAGCAGCTTAGTATTCGACAGGGGAAATACCGGGGAGCTGTCTTGG. Translating gives CASSLVFDRGNTGELSW. The entire variable domain, with the rest obtained from reference TRBV5-4 and TRBJ2-2, is as follows: ETGVTQSPTHLIKTRGQQVTLRCSSQSGHNTVSWYQQALGQGPQFIFQYYREEENGRGNFPPRFSGLQFPNYSSELNVNALELDDSALYLCASSLVFDRGNTGELSWGEGSRLTVL.